The rows below give T cell receptor beta chains drawn from one sample of a study of T-cell reconstitution after alpha-beta-depleted transplantation in children. TCRdb redid the calling of the PCR reads with MiXCR, one entry per CDR3 protein. Altogether 440,000 or so distinct CDR3 sequences are present, approximately 41% being singletons, with the ten largest covering about 30%. Sequenced material: PBMCs, taken before TCRalphabeta/CD19-depleted stem cell transplant. These receptor sequences come from a girl aged 2 to 10 with aplastic anemia, due to receive a stem cell transplant. CDR3s include the opening cysteine and the closing phenylalanine or tryptophan. The order of the fields is clone size, V gene, J gene, CDR3 length, D gene, CDR3 protein, CDR3 DNA. The D gene is left open where the match is weak. The size field is filled for only some rows; it gives once, few, many or a size class.

clone size: NA; V gene: TRBV18; J gene: TRBJ1-2; CDR3 length: 13; D gene: NA; CDR3 protein: CASSRAGDYGYTF; CDR3 DNA: TGTGCCAGCTCACGGGCAGGGGACTATGGCTACACCTTC
clone size: many; V gene: TRBV30; J gene: TRBJ2-1; CDR3 length: 15; D gene: TRBD2; CDR3 protein: CAWSVGTSGYNEQFF; CDR3 DNA: TGTGCCTGGAGTGTAGGGACTAGCGGGTACAATGAGCAGTTCTTC
clone size: NA; V gene: TRBV7-9; J gene: TRBJ1-2; CDR3 length: 14; D gene: NA; CDR3 protein: CASSPPRTAYGYTF; CDR3 DNA: TGTGCCAGCAGCCCCCCGAGGACAGCCTATGGCTACACCTTC
clone size: few; V gene: TRBV28; J gene: TRBJ2-2; CDR3 length: 11; D gene: NA; CDR3 protein: CASSFLGELFF; CDR3 DNA: TGTGCCAGCAGTTTTCTCGGGGAGCTGTTTTTT
clone size: few; V gene: TRBV5-1; J gene: TRBJ1-1; CDR3 length: 16; D gene: NA; CDR3 protein: CASSPLGGGLNTEAFF; CDR3 DNA: TGCGCCAGCAGCCCATTGGGGGGCGGACTGAACACTGAAGCTTTCTTT
clone size: NA; V gene: TRBV4-2; J gene: TRBJ2-5; CDR3 length: 16; D gene: TRBD2; CDR3 protein: CASSPAQGLAGETQYF; CDR3 DNA: TGTGCCAGCAGCCCAGCGCAGGGACTAGCAGGCGAGACCCAGTACTTC
clone size: NA; V gene: TRBV7-2; J gene: TRBJ1-1; CDR3 length: 14; D gene: NA; CDR3 protein: CASSLGGGFTEAFF; CDR3 DNA: TGTGCCAGCAGCTTAGGGGGAGGGTTCACTGAAGCTTTCTTT
clone size: NA; V gene: TRBV20-1; J gene: TRBJ2-1; CDR3 length: 15; D gene: NA; CDR3 protein: CSARKLGSSYNEQFF; CDR3 DNA: TGCAGTGCTAGAAAACTGGGGAGCTCCTACAATGAGCAGTTCTTC
clone size: many; V gene: TRBV12-3/TRBV12-4; J gene: TRBJ2-5; CDR3 length: 14; D gene: NA; CDR3 protein: CASSLFGYQETQYF; CDR3 DNA: TGTGCCAGCAGTCTGTTTGGCTACCAAGAGACCCAGTACTTC
clone size: NA; V gene: TRBV7-9; J gene: TRBJ1-1; CDR3 length: 14; D gene: NA; CDR3 protein: CASVPQAVNTEAFF; CDR3 DNA: NA
clone size: many; V gene: TRBV20-1; J gene: TRBJ1-5; CDR3 length: 16; D gene: NA; CDR3 protein: CSASSLQHYPDQPQHF; CDR3 DNA: TGCAGTGCTAGTAGCCTCCAGCACTATCCCGATCAGCCCCAGCATTTT
clone size: few; V gene: TRBV19; J gene: TRBJ1-1; CDR3 length: 13; D gene: NA; CDR3 protein: CASSAGAYTEAFF; CDR3 DNA: TGTGCCAGTTCCGCGGGCGCATACACTGAAGCTTTCTTT
clone size: many; V gene: TRBV20-1; J gene: TRBJ2-1; CDR3 length: 15; D gene: TRBD2; CDR3 protein: CSALIPSGSRNEQFF; CDR3 DNA: TGCAGTGCCCTAATACCTAGCGGGAGTAGGAATGAGCAGTTCTTC
clone size: NA; V gene: TRBV2; J gene: TRBJ2-5; CDR3 length: 15; D gene: NA; CDR3 protein: CASSRLRDGQETQYF; CDR3 DNA: TGTGCCAGCAGTCGACTCCGGGACGGCCAAGAGACCCAGTACTTC
clone size: few; V gene: TRBV9; J gene: TRBJ2-3; CDR3 length: 14; D gene: NA; CDR3 protein: CASSATGTADTQYF; CDR3 DNA: TGTGCCAGCAGCGCGACAGGGACTGCGGATACGCAGTATTTT
clone size: NA; V gene: TRBV28; J gene: TRBJ1-2; CDR3 length: 13; D gene: NA; CDR3 protein: CASSLYMNYGDTF; CDR3 DNA: TGTGCCAGCAGTTTGTATATGAACTATGGCGACACCTTC
clone size: NA; V gene: TRBV5-1; J gene: TRBJ2-5; CDR3 length: 14; D gene: NA; CDR3 protein: CASSLLASRETQYF; CDR3 DNA: TGCGCCAGCAGCTTGTTGGCTAGCCGGGAGACCCAGTACTTC
clone size: many; V gene: TRBV20-1; J gene: TRBJ2-3; CDR3 length: 15; D gene: NA; CDR3 protein: CSARSRGRGGDTQYF; CDR3 DNA: TGCAGTGCAAGGAGCAGGGGCAGGGGCGGAGATACGCAGTATTTT
clone size: NA; V gene: TRBV15; J gene: TRBJ2-7; CDR3 length: 15; D gene: NA; CDR3 protein: CATSRVPGTIYEQYF; CDR3 DNA: TGTGCCACCAGCAGAGTACCCGGGACAATCTACGAGCAGTACTTC
clone size: many; V gene: TRBV28; J gene: TRBJ2-7; CDR3 length: 14; D gene: TRBD2; CDR3 protein: CASSQLAGVYEQYF; CDR3 DNA: TGTGCCAGCAGCCAACTAGCGGGAGTCTACGAGCAGTACTTC
clone size: NA; V gene: TRBV11-2; J gene: TRBJ2-3; CDR3 length: 16; D gene: NA; CDR3 protein: CASSLPLGGRSDTQYF; CDR3 DNA: TGTGCCAGCAGCCTACCCCTCGGGGGCAGATCGGATACGCAGTATTTT
clone size: NA; V gene: TRBV12-3/TRBV12-4; J gene: TRBJ2-7; CDR3 length: 13; D gene: NA; CDR3 protein: CASMSRYQYEQYF; CDR3 DNA: TGTGCCAGCATGTCCCGATACCAGTACGAGCAGTACTTC
clone size: NA; V gene: TRBV29-1; J gene: TRBJ2-1; CDR3 length: 14; D gene: TRBD2; CDR3 protein: CSVVLAASYNEQFF; CDR3 DNA: TGCAGCGTAGTACTAGCGGCCTCCTACAATGAGCAGTTCTTC
clone size: many; V gene: TRBV7-9; J gene: TRBJ2-5; CDR3 length: 14; D gene: TRBD1; CDR3 protein: CASSRRQGKETQYF; CDR3 DNA: TGTGCCAGCAGCCGCCGACAGGGGAAAGAGACCCAGTACTTC
clone size: NA; V gene: TRBV24-1; J gene: TRBJ1-1; CDR3 length: 13; D gene: NA; CDR3 protein: CATSAGGRAEAFF; CDR3 DNA: TGTGCCACCAGTGCCGGGGGTAGGGCTGAAGCTTTCTTT
clone size: few; V gene: TRBV12-3/TRBV12-4; J gene: TRBJ2-7; CDR3 length: 16; D gene: TRBD2; CDR3 protein: CASSLWGGRASYEQYF; CDR3 DNA: TGTGCCAGCAGCCTATGGGGCGGGAGGGCCAGCTACGAGCAGTACTTC
clone size: few; V gene: TRBV19; J gene: TRBJ2-3; CDR3 length: 16; D gene: NA; CDR3 protein: CASSPMAFGYTDTQYF; CDR3 DNA: TGTGCCAGTAGTCCCATGGCGTTCGGCTACACAGATACGCAGTATTTT
clone size: NA; V gene: TRBV6-2/TRBV6-3; J gene: TRBJ1-5; CDR3 length: 18; D gene: NA; CDR3 protein: CASSYSMLRGNSNQPQHF; CDR3 DNA: TGTGCCAGCAGTTACTCGATGCTACGCGGCAATAGCAATCAGCCCCAGCATTTT
clone size: NA; V gene: TRBV7-2; J gene: TRBJ2-3; CDR3 length: 15; D gene: NA; CDR3 protein: CASTPDGVGLNTQYF; CDR3 DNA: TGTGCCAGCACTCCCGACGGGGTGGGTCTGAATACGCAGTATTTT
clone size: many; V gene: TRBV5-1; J gene: TRBJ2-6; CDR3 length: 15; D gene: NA; CDR3 protein: CASSLGNSGANVLTF; CDR3 DNA: TGTGCTAGCAGCTTAGGAAACTCTGGGGCCAACGTCCTGACTTTC
clone size: many; V gene: TRBV7-2; J gene: TRBJ2-1; CDR3 length: 16; D gene: TRBD2; CDR3 protein: CASSLATSGRRNEQFF; CDR3 DNA: TGTGCCAGCAGCTTGGCGACTAGCGGGAGGCGCAATGAGCAGTTCTTC
clone size: few; V gene: TRBV18; J gene: TRBJ2-7; CDR3 length: 15; D gene: NA; CDR3 protein: CASSPGRTSTYEQYF; CDR3 DNA: TGTGCCAGCTCACCCGGACGGACCTCTACCTACGAGCAGTACTTC
clone size: many; V gene: TRBV7-2; J gene: TRBJ2-1; CDR3 length: 13; D gene: NA; CDR3 protein: CASSFPPVNEQFF; CDR3 DNA: TGTGCCAGCAGCTTCCCACCCGTGAATGAGCAGTTCTTC
clone size: NA; V gene: TRBV4-1; J gene: TRBJ2-2; CDR3 length: 17; D gene: TRBD2; CDR3 protein: CASSQDLRGGNTGELFF; CDR3 DNA: TGCGCCAGCAGCCAAGATCTTCGGGGGGGTAACACCGGGGAGCTGTTTTTT
clone size: NA; V gene: TRBV11-2; J gene: TRBJ2-7; CDR3 length: 15; D gene: TRBD1; CDR3 protein: CASSFRTGEIYEQYF; CDR3 DNA: TGTGCCAGCAGCTTCAGGACAGGGGAGATCTACGAGCAGTACTTC
clone size: many; V gene: TRBV12-3/TRBV12-4; J gene: TRBJ1-1; CDR3 length: 14; D gene: TRBD1; CDR3 protein: CASSNRGQGTEAFF; CDR3 DNA: TGTGCCAGCAGTAACAGGGGGCAAGGCACTGAAGCTTTCTTT
clone size: few; V gene: TRBV2; J gene: TRBJ2-1; CDR3 length: 15; D gene: NA; CDR3 protein: CASGDGAGWDNEQFF; CDR3 DNA: TGTGCCAGCGGGGACGGGGCGGGTTGGGACAATGAGCAGTTCTTC
clone size: NA; V gene: TRBV6-5; J gene: TRBJ2-6; CDR3 length: 14; D gene: NA; CDR3 protein: CASINGGGANVLTF; CDR3 DNA: TGTGCCAGCATTAATGGGGGCGGGGCCAACGTCCTGACTTTC
clone size: NA; V gene: TRBV5-6; J gene: TRBJ2-7; CDR3 length: 15; D gene: NA; CDR3 protein: CASSDRKDKAYEQYF; CDR3 DNA: TGTGCCAGCAGCGATAGGAAGGACAAAGCCTACGAGCAGTACTTC
clone size: NA; V gene: TRBV20-1; J gene: TRBJ1-1; CDR3 length: 12; D gene: NA; CDR3 protein: CSAKVGDTEAFF; CDR3 DNA: TGCAGTGCTAAGGTGGGGGATACTGAAGCTTTCTTT
clone size: NA; V gene: TRBV20-1; J gene: TRBJ2-5; CDR3 length: 16; D gene: NA; CDR3 protein: CSARRLPGGLQETQYF; CDR3 DNA: TGCAGTGCTAGGCGGCTCCCTGGCGGGTTACAAGAGACCCAGTACTTC
clone size: few; V gene: TRBV7-2; J gene: TRBJ2-1; CDR3 length: 14; D gene: TRBD2; CDR3 protein: CASSLTSGIVEQFF; CDR3 DNA: TGTGCCAGCAGCTTGACTAGCGGGATTGTTGAGCAGTTCTTC
clone size: once; V gene: TRBV29-1; J gene: TRBJ2-3; CDR3 length: 11; D gene: TRBD2; CDR3 protein: CSVHSGGHSYF; CDR3 DNA: TGCAGCGTTCATAGCGGGGGGCATTCGTATTTT
clone size: NA; V gene: TRBV7-2; J gene: TRBJ2-1; CDR3 length: 17; D gene: TRBD2; CDR3 protein: CASSRGLAGRVIHEQFF; CDR3 DNA: TGTGCCAGCAGCCGAGGACTAGCGGGACGGGTGATCCATGAGCAGTTCTTC
clone size: NA; V gene: TRBV7-8; J gene: TRBJ2-4; CDR3 length: 15; D gene: NA; CDR3 protein: CASSPRGGIGSIQYF; CDR3 DNA: TGTGCCAGCAGCCCGAGGGGCGGGATCGGCAGCATTCAGTACTTC
clone size: NA; V gene: TRBV12-3/TRBV12-4; J gene: TRBJ1-2; CDR3 length: 14; D gene: TRBD1; CDR3 protein: CSSRGGDSNYGYTF; CDR3 DNA: TGTTCCAGCAGGGGGGGGGACAGTAACTATGGCTACACCTTC